A selection of T cell receptor beta chains follows, all from one sample in a study of a mutant IDH1 vaccine in newly diagnosed glioma. Produced via immunoSEQ multiplex PCR; TCRdb's table is partial and in-frame only. Here the sample spans 90,000 to 100,000 clones, 70% to 90% being singletons. Here the sequenced sample was PBMCs, taken from a glioma patient treated with radiotherapy, temozolomide or both. Every receptor here comes from a woman in her forties or fifties with glioma. CDR3s include the opening cysteine and the closing phenylalanine or tryptophan.

len	v_gene	CDR3aa
16	TRBV6-1	CASSESSGADYNEQFF
16	TRBV4-1	CASSQARLGGGNIQYF
13	TRBV2	CASSWSSGYEQYF
15	TRBV5-4	CASSLAGRMTDTQYF
15	TRBV6-5	CASSYYGQGAYGYTF
15	TRBV28	CASQRHRAYQETQYF
15	TRBV7-3	CASSLAAASYNEQFF
13	TRBV13	CASSLGTSYEQYF
14	TRBV28	CASSSTQGNQPQHF
16	TRBV7-6	CASSLNRVSYNSPLHF
13	TRBV27	CASSFRGSTEAFF
16	TRBV6-4	CAIITGTGRVDTEAFF
16	TRBV7-6	CASSSPLGKREDEQFF
14	TRBV4-2	CASSQLNTSYEQYF
11	TRBV7-9	CASSRETVEYF
17	TRBV19	CASSPGRLMNPNEKLFF
14	TRBV4-1	CASSPGQLNSPLHF
17	TRBV12-5	CASGLVRGRASGNTIYF
15	TRBV6-5	CASRRRSRGPGGYTF
19	TRBV7-3	CASSPRGLAGVGFWNEQFF
15	TRBV5-4	CASSPLADRAYEQYF
16	TRBV10-3	CAITTGTGLTSYEQYF
15	TRBV29-1	CSVEGGRRSYNEQFF
13	TRBV11-2	CASSSQGQETQYF
13	TRBV30	CAWSGGVDKTQYF
16	TRBV5-1	CASSLLAGGNTGELFF
15	TRBV6-6	CASSRTSGVYNEQFF
14	TRBV5-1	CASSPGPAGYEQYF
14	TRBV11-2	CASNGLAGGDEQFF
14	TRBV5-6	CASSRRDGTYEQYF
15	TRBV27	CASSTTSGLSYEQYF
13	TRBV5-1	CASSLEGGETQYF
15	TRBV2	CASSYRDRTYNEQFF
11	TRBV10-3	CAISDQGGYTF
16	TRBV19	CASSIRTTYSNQPQHF
11	TRBV7-9	CASSLANEQFF
15	TRBV9	CASSAGTGGVETQYF
14	TRBV27	CASSTDRVNQPQHF
14	TRBV5-6	CASSRRGVAPAPHF
13	TRBV9	CASSVAGQETQYF
15	TRBV10-3	CAIRALGPILNEQFF
15	TRBV28	CASRGDRGPVGELFF
14	TRBV5-6	CASSLPGSINEQYF
15	TRBV27	CASSLSTIGREKLFF
14	TRBV7-2	CASSQDRGHEKLFF
13	TRBV5-4	CASSLAQNTEAFF
16	TRBV28	CASSLFRLKGIQPQHF
14	TRBV27	CASSPRPDRSPLHF
11	TRBV5-1	CASSLEETQYF
18	TRBV4-2	CASSLSTLLGGGANVLTF
15	TRBV2	CASKGQGAAGQPQHF
13	TRBV10-3	CAISESTPGEQFF
11	TRBV7-9	CASSSNYEQYF
15	TRBV9	CASSVHSGKTDTQYF
17	TRBV5-8	CASSLELAGGPTGELFF
17	TRBV9	CASSVGPGLVSYNEQFF
16	TRBV4-1	CASSPLGNAPSNEQFF
15	TRBV5-5	CASSLEAGGLTEQYF
18	TRBV27	CASSPLTKTGPEVNTQYF
18	TRBV7-9	CASSPNKGLAGYTGELFF